The 13 T cell receptor beta chains given below trace back to one sample, sequenced in a study of Graves' ophthalmopathy and Graves' hyperthyroidism. RNA served as the template for amplifying TCR beta CDR3 regions. Second-round multiplex PCR came after a first-round RT-PCR that employed HTBI primers. MiXCR, run by TCRdb on the multiplex PCR reads, gives a single entry per CDR3 protein. The repertoire consists of 450,000 or so distinct CDR3 sequences, with approximately 15% occurring once and the leading ten covering over 8%. The source material was blood. These receptor sequences come from a woman in her 30s with Graves' ophthalmopathy.

This clonotype was detected ten times or more. V is TRBV11-2 and J is TRBJ2-7, with 14 bases lining up with TRBD2. The CDR3 covers 15 residues. CDR1 is SGHAT and CDR2 is FQNNGV in the germline V gene. V gave up 5 bases and J gave up 6 bases; unmatched junction bases: 6. CDR3 in amino acids: CASSTSGLAGVEQYF. The CDR3 DNA reads TGTGCCAGCAGCACCTCGGGACTAGCGGGGGTCGAGCAGTACTTC.

In its sample, this clonotype was seen many times. The rearrangement uses TRBV29-1 and TRBJ1-1, with TRBD1 matching 8 bases. Germline V gene lookup returns CDR1 SQVTM and CDR2 ANQGSEA. V dropped 7 bases and J dropped 5; count of bases not matched to a gene: 9. This CDR3 contains 13 residues. This CDR3 reads CSAPRQGKTEAFF. DNA of the CDR3: TGCAGCGCGCCCCGACAGGGGAAGACTGAAGCTTTCTTT.

This clonotype appeared many times. The chain recombines TRBV6-5 with TRBJ1-5, with a weak D call TRBD1 (5 bases). In germline, CDR1 is MNHEY, CDR2 SVGAGI. The CDR3 runs 16 residues. Trimming pared 0 bases from V and 3 bases from J, leaving 12 bases between. The CDR3 reads CASSYSNWGSNQPQHF. The DNA for the CDR3 is TGTGCCAGCAGTTACTCGAATTGGGGGTCCAATCAGCCCCAGCATTTT.

This clonotype was counted at least ten times. J is TRBJ1-5 and V is TRBV12-3 or TRBV12-4; a possible D gene is TRBD1 (5 bases). The CDR3 totals 14 residues. V lost 1 base and J lost 3, with 7 bases in between. Written as DNA, the CDR3 is TGTGCCAGCAGTTTAGGTGGGGCCAATCAGCCCCAGCATTTT. Protein: CASSLGGANQPQHF.

This clonotype was counted ten times or more. The chain joins TRBV27 to TRBJ2-7, with TRBD2 identical over 14 bases. This CDR3 comprises 15 residues. Germline-derived CDR1 and CDR2 are MNHEY and SMNVEV (reference sequence). J gave up 4 bases and V 5 bases, and 4 bases lay outside the gene matches. The CDR3 DNA sequence: TGTGCCAGCAGTCCGCGGACTAGCGGGAGGTACGAGCAGTACTTC. This sequence encodes CASSPRTSGRYEQYF.

V usage is TRBV13 and J usage is TRBJ2-5, with TRBD1 identical over 9 bases. The CDR3 sequence is 17 residues long. The V gene's germline CDR1 is PRHDT and CDR2 FYEKMQ (reference sequence). With V trimmed by 2 bases and J by 3 bases, 10 bases remained unmatched. CDR3 bases: TGTGCCAGCAGCTTACGTTACGCCCGGACAGGGGAAGAGACCCAGTACTTC. Amino acids: CASSLRYARTGEETQYF.

This clonotype was recorded at least ten times. In DNA, the CDR3 is TGTGCCTGGAGTTGGCGAGACCCTATATACGAGCAGTACTTC. As protein: CAWSWRDPIYEQYF. This sequence joins TRBV30 and TRBJ2-7; D gene ambiguous. V was shortened by 2 bases and J by 4 bases, with 15 bases between the two germline ends. The V gene's germline CDR1 is GTSNPN and CDR2 SVGIG (reference sequence). This CDR3 has 14 amino acids.

In this sample, this clonotype turned up many times. This chain connects TRBV7-6 to TRBJ2-5; 11 nucleotides line up with TRBD2. V gave up 3 bases and J gave up 7 bases; unmatched junction bases: 10. Per the germline V gene, CDR1 is SGHVS and CDR2 is FNYEAQ. The CDR3 consists of 16 residues. Here the CDR3 DNA reads TGTGCCAGCAGCTTTGCTAGCGGGGGGTCTAGGGGGACCCAGTACTTC. This translates into CASSFASGGSRGTQYF.

This clonotype has ten or more counts. The chain uses TRBV12-3 or TRBV12-4 and TRBJ2-5; D is perhaps TRBD1 (5 bases). The CDR3 loop spans 14 amino acids. Trimming removed 6 bases at V and 0 bases at J, with 11 bases between. CDR3 sequence: CASRKLGDQETQYF. CDR3 bases: TGTGCCAGCAGGAAGTTAGGGGACCAAGAGACCCAGTACTTC.

The chain uses TRBV12-5 and TRBJ2-2, with 8 positions matching TRBD1. Germline V gene lookup returns CDR1 LGHNT and CDR2 FRNRAP. Trimming took 2 bases from V and 5 from J; bases not matched to a gene: 1. CDR3 length: 14 amino acids. CDR3 sequence: CASGLRTGTGELFF. CDR3 coding DNA: TGTGCTAGTGGTTTGAGGACAGGGACCGGGGAGCTGTTTTTT.

This clonotype came up a few times. The V gene is TRBV18, the J gene TRBJ2-5, with D perhaps given as TRBD1 or TRBD2 (5 bases each). The CDR3 is 14 amino acids. Trimming cost V 0 bases and J 7 bases, with 12 bases left between them. Germline V gene data show CDR1 as KGHSH and CDR2 as LQKENI. Here the CDR3 DNA reads TGTGCCAGCTCACCACCGACAGCGGTGGGGACCCAGTACTTC. Its protein is CASSPPTAVGTQYF. Filled out from reference TRBV18 and TRBJ2-5, the complete variable domain reads NAGVMQNPRHLVRRRGQEARLRCSPMKGHSHVYWYRQLPEEGLKFMVYLQKENIIDESGMPKERFSAEFPKEGPSILRIQQVVRGDSAAYFCASSPPTAVGTQYFGPGTRLLVL.

The V gene is TRBV5-8, the J gene TRBJ2-2; unclear D gene. The CDR3 length is 14 residues. Trimming pared 3 bases from V and 5 bases from J, leaving 11 bases between. CDR1 is SGHTS and CDR2 is YDEGEE in the germline V gene. CDR3: CASSSLVATGELFF. The CDR3 bases are TGTGCCAGCAGCTCCCTGGTCGCGACCGGGGAGCTGTTTTTT.

V usage is TRBV20-1 and J usage is TRBJ2-7; 7 bases map to TRBD2. The length of the CDR3 is 15 residues. With V trimmed by 3 bases and J by 1 base, 9 bases remained unmatched. Germline CDR1 is DFQATT and CDR2 is SNEGSKA (reference sequence). CDR3 amino acids: CSARESLGGSYEQYF. The CDR3 DNA is TGCAGTGCTAGGGAGAGTCTGGGAGGGTCCTACGAGCAGTACTTC.